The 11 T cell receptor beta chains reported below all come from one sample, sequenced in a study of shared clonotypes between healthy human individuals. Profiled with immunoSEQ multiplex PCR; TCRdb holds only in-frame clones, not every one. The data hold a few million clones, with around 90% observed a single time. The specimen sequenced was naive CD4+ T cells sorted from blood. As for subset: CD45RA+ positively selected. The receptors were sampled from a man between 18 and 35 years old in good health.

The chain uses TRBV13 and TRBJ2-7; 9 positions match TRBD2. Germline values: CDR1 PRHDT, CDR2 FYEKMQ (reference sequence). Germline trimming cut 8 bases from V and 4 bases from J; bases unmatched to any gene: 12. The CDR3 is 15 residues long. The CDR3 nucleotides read TGTGCCAGCGGGAGACTAGCGGATTTTTCTTACGAGCAGTACTTC. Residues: CASGRLADFSYEQYF.

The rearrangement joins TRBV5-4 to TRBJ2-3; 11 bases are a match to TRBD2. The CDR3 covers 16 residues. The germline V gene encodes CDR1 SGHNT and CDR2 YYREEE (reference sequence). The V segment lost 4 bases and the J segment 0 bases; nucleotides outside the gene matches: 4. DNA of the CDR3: TGTGCCAGCAGCGTTAGCGGGAGGGTAAGCACAGATACGCAGTATTTT. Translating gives CASSVSGRVSTDTQYF.

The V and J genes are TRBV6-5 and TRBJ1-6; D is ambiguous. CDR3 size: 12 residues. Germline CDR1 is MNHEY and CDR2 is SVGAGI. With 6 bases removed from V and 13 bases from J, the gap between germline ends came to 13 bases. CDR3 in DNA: TGTGCCAGCAGCTTGCCAGGAAGCCCCCTCCACTTT. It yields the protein CASSLPGSPLHF.

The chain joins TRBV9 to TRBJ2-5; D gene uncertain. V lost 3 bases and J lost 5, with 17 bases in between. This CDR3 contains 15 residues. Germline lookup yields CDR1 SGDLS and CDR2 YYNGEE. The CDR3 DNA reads TGTGCCAGCAGCGCACAATTGGGTCCGCAGGAGACCCAGTACTTC. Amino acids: CASSAQLGPQETQYF.

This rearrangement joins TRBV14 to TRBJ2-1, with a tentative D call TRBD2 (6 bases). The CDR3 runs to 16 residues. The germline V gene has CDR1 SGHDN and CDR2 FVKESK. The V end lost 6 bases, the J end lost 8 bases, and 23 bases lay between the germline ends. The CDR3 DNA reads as TGTGCCAGCAGAAGGGGCGGGATAATGGGTGATGATGAGCAGTTCTTC. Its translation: CASRRGGIMGDDEQFF.

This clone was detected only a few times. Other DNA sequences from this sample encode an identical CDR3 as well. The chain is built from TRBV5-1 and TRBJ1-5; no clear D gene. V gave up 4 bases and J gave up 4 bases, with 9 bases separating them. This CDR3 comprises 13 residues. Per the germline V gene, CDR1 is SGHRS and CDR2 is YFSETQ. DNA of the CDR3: TGCGCCAGCAGCCCCGAGGGTAATCAGCCCCAGCATTTT. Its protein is CASSPEGNQPQHF.

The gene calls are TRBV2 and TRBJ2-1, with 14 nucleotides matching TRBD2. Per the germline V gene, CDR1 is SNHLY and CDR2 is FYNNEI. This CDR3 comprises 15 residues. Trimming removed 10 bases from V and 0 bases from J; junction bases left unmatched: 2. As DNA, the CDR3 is TGTGCCATCGGGACTAGCGGGAGCTCCTACAATGAGCAGTTCTTC. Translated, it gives CAIGTSGSSYNEQFF. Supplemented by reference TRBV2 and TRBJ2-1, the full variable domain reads EPEVTQTPSHQVTQMGQEVILRCVPISNHLYFYWYRQILGQKVEFLVSFYNNEISEKSEIFDDQFSVERPDGSNFTLKIRSTKLEDSAMYFCAIGTSGSSYNEQFFGPGTRLTVL.

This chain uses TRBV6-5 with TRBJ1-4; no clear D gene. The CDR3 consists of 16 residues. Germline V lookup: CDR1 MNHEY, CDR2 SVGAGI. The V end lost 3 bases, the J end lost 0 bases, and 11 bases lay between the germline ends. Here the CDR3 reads CASSYSNGATNEKLFF. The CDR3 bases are TGTGCCAGCAGTTATTCAAATGGTGCAACTAATGAAAAACTGTTTTTT.

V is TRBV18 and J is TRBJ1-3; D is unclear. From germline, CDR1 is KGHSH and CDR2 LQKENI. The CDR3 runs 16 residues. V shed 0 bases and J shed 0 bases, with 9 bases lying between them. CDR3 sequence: CASSPPANRSGNTIYF. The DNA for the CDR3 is TGTGCCAGCTCACCACCGGCGAACCGCTCTGGAAACACCATATATTTT.

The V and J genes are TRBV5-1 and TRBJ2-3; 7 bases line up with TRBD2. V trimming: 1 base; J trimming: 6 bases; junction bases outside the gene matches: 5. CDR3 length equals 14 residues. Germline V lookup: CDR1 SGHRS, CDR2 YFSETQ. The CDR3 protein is CASSLSGVLDTQYF. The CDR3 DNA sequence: TGCGCCAGCAGCTTGAGCGGGGTTCTCGATACGCAGTATTTT.

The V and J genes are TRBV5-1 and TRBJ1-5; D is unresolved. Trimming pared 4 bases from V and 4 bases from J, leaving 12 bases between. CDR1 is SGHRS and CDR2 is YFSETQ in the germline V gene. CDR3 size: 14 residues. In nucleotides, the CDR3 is TGCGCCAGCAGCAACGATGGGGTTAATCAGCCCCAGCATTTT. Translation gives CASSNDGVNQPQHF.